The next 21 T cell receptor beta chains were all read from a single sample in a study of OX40 agonist ivuxolimab in advanced cancers. The method was immunoSEQ multiplex PCR; TCRdb's version includes in-frame clones alone and lacks a portion of them. This repertoire shows some 58,000 clones, approximately 86% found once; its top ten account for about 4%. The sample was CD4+ or CD8+ T cells sorted from blood, taken in a trial of the OX40 agonist ivuxolimab. The receptors were sampled from an adult with an advanced solid tumor such as melanoma, head and neck, liver or kidney cancer.

This chain joins TRBV7-9 and TRBJ2-7; TRBD1 aligns across 7 bases. There are 15 residues in the CDR3. CDR1 and CDR2 (germline): SEHNR, FQNEAQ (reference sequence). V lost 5 bases to trimming and J lost 3 bases; unmatched junction nucleotides: 10. The CDR3 reads CASSPGTALFYEQYF. The CDR3 DNA is TGTGCCAGCAGCCCTGGGACAGCTCTGTTCTACGAGCAGTACTTC.

This clone was detected only once. V usage is TRBV11-2 and J usage is TRBJ1-3, with D hard to call. Trimming shortened V by 3 bases and J by 8 bases, and 8 bases separated the two germline ends. CDR1 is SGHAT and CDR2 is FQNNGV in the germline V gene. The CDR3 totals 12 residues. CDR3 loop: CASSFGQDTIYF. Here the CDR3 DNA reads TGTGCCAGCAGCTTCGGGCAGGACACCATATATTTT. The whole variable domain, filled in from reference TRBV11-2 and TRBJ1-3, reads EAGVAQSPRYKIIEKRQSVAFWCNPISGHATLYWYQQILGQGPKLLIQFQNNGVVDDSQLPKDRFSAERLKGVDSTLKIQPAKLEDSAVYLCASSFGQDTIYFGEGSWLTVV.

The chain joins TRBV19 to TRBJ2-1; 14 bases are shared with TRBD2. Per germline, CDR1 LNHDA and CDR2 SQIVND (reference sequence). This CDR3 region has 16 residues. J lost 8 bases, V lost 2 bases, and 5 bases had no gene match. CDR3 in DNA: TGTGCCAGTAGTATAATGGGGACTAGCGGGAGCGATGAGCAGTTCTTC. This translates into CASSIMGTSGSDEQFF.

The rearrangement links TRBV30 to TRBJ2-1; TRBD1 matches at 7 bases. CDR1 and CDR2 (germline): GTSNPN, SVGIG (reference sequence). The length of the CDR3 is 13 residues. V shed 2 bases and J 15 bases; nucleotides not matched to a gene: 13. The CDR3 is CAWSTKLTGILFF. In DNA form, the CDR3 reads TGTGCCTGGAGTACCAAGTTGACAGGGATCCTGTTCTTC.

The V call is TRBV4-2, the J call TRBJ2-7; the match to TRBD2 covers 9 bases. The germline V gene encodes CDR1 LGHNA and CDR2 YNFKEQ. The ends lost 1 base at V and 6 bases at J; junction bases unmatched: 10. CDR3 size: 16 residues. The CDR3 protein is CASSQGAGLALREQYF. The DNA for the CDR3 is TGTGCCAGCAGCCAAGGGGCGGGACTAGCTCTGCGCGAGCAGTACTTC.

The CDR3 sequence is CASTPPYESALKGADTDTQYF. The DNA of the CDR3 is TGTGCCAGCACCCCTCCTTACGAATCGGCGCTCAAAGGCGCGGACACAGATACGCAGTATTTT. The V call is TRBV28, the J call TRBJ2-3; D unclear. The V end was cut by 7 bases, the J end by 2 bases, with 34 bases between. The CDR3 has 21 amino acids. The V gene's germline CDR1 is MDHEN and CDR2 SYDVKM.

This clone was recorded only once. The rearrangement links TRBV20-1 to TRBJ2-7, with no clear D. Deletions cut 3 bases from V and 6 bases from J, with 6 bases between. Per the germline V gene, CDR1 is DFQATT and CDR2 is SNEGSKA (reference sequence). The CDR3 consists of 10 residues. CDR3 sequence reads: CSASFTEQYF. The DNA for the CDR3 is TGCAGTGCTAGTTTTACCGAGCAGTACTTC.

The DNA for the CDR3 is TGTGCCAGCAGGGTCGGACAGGGGATGTACAATGAGCAGTTCTTC. Translating it yields CASRVGQGMYNEQFF. The chain links TRBV6-5 to TRBJ2-1, with 9 bases fitting TRBD1. In germline, CDR1 is MNHEY, CDR2 SVGAGI. The CDR3 is 15 amino acids. V shed 6 bases and J 4 bases; nucleotides not matched to a gene: 7.

The chain carries TRBV28 and TRBJ2-1, with a possible D match to TRBD2 (6 bases). Germline lookup yields CDR1 MDHEN and CDR2 SYDVKM. The CDR3 has 15 residues. Trimming took 10 bases from V and 0 from J, leaving 16 bases between them. This CDR3 is CATKTAGSSYNEQFF. The CDR3 region has the DNA TGTGCCACCAAGACAGCGGGCAGCTCCTACAATGAGCAGTTCTTC.

The chain employs TRBV7-8 and TRBJ1-2; D remains unclear. The CDR3 runs 14 residues. CDR1 is SGHVS, CDR2 FQNEAQ, per germline. V was clipped by 1 base and J by 1 base, with 7 bases between them. The CDR3 bases are TGTGCCAGCAGCTTAGAGGGCAGTAACTATGGCTACACCTTC. Translation gives CASSLEGSNYGYTF.

This chain uses TRBV30 with TRBJ1-1, with D possibly TRBD1 on 6 matching bases. CDR3 length equals 12 residues. Germline V gene lookup returns CDR1 GTSNPN and CDR2 SVGIG (reference sequence). This CDR3 reads CVMGTWNTEAFF. DNA of the CDR3: TGTGTTATGGGGACATGGAACACTGAAGCTTTCTTT.

This clone appeared a few times. The V call is TRBV4-1, the J call TRBJ2-1, with D maybe TRBD2 (5 bases). CDR1 MGHRA and CDR2 YSYEKL come from the germline V gene. This CDR3 has 15 amino acids. With 0 bases removed from V and 9 bases from J, the gap between germline ends came to 15 bases. CDR3 sequence (DNA): TGCGCCAGCAGCCAAGAAGGACTCCCCGGACGTGAGCAGTTCTTC. This sequence encodes CASSQEGLPGREQFF.

The rearrangement uses TRBV19 and TRBJ2-7; D is ambiguous. Germline CDR1 reads LNHDA; CDR2 reads SQIVND (reference sequence). CDR3 size: 14 residues. Trimming cost V 3 bases and J 3 bases, with 12 bases left between them. CDR3: CASSIWGFNYEQYF. CDR3 sequence (DNA): TGTGCCAGTAGTATCTGGGGTTTCAACTACGAGCAGTACTTC.

This clone has only one observation. The chain has TRBV19 and TRBJ2-3; maybe TRBD2 (5 bases). V lost 7 bases, J lost 1 base, and 12 bases lay in between. This CDR3 has 14 amino acids. CDR1 and CDR2 (germline): LNHDA, SQIVND (reference sequence). CDR3 region: CASTGLAGTDTQYF. The CDR3 DNA sequence: TGTGCCAGTACCGGACTGGCTGGCACAGATACGCAGTATTTT.

The chain links TRBV5-8 to TRBJ2-2, with 8 bases matching TRBD1. CDR1 is SGHTS and CDR2 is YDEGEE in the germline V gene. Unmatched junction bases numbered 4, after V lost 5 bases and J lost 4 bases. This CDR3 spans 14 amino acids. The CDR3 region is CASRKTGGTGELFF. CDR3 DNA sequence: TGTGCCAGCAGAAAAACAGGGGGCACCGGGGAGCTGTTTTTT.

This clone was counted once. This chain joins TRBV18 and TRBJ2-1; 7 bases are shared with TRBD1. V trimming: 3 bases; J trimming: 2 bases; junction bases outside the gene matches: 7. This CDR3 is built from 16 residues. Per the germline V gene, CDR1 is KGHSH and CDR2 is LQKENI. The CDR3 sequence is CASSPGQHSTYNEQFF. CDR3 in DNA: TGTGCCAGCTCACCGGGACAGCATAGTACCTACAATGAGCAGTTCTTC.

This rearrangement joins TRBV4-3 to TRBJ2-7, with TRBD1 matching over 8 bases. V dropped 2 bases and J dropped 2; count of bases not matched to a gene: 2. The germline CDR1 and CDR2 sequences are LGHNA and YSLEER. This CDR3 contains 14 residues. The CDR3 coding sequence is TGCGCCAGCAGCCAATGGGGACAGGCCTACGAGCAGTACTTC. Protein sequence: CASSQWGQAYEQYF.

This sequence joins TRBV7-3 and TRBJ2-1; tentative D call: TRBD1 (5 bases). Trimming shortened V by 2 bases and J by 9 bases, and 8 bases separated the two germline ends. CDR3 length: 12 residues. CDR1 SGHTA and CDR2 FQGTGA come from the germline V gene. CDR3 sequence reads: CASSLQGSEQFF. The CDR3 region has the DNA TGTGCCAGCAGCTTACAGGGCAGTGAGCAGTTCTTC. Full variable domain (rest looked up from reference TRBV7-3 and TRBJ2-1): GAGVSQTPSNKVTEKGKYVELRCDPISGHTALYWYRQSLGQGPEFLIYFQGTGAADDSGLPNDRFFAVRPEGSVSTLKIQRTERGDSAVYLCASSLQGSEQFFGPGTRLTVL.

The gene calls are TRBV2 and TRBJ1-2; D might be TRBD1 (6 bases). The CDR3 runs 11 residues. Germline V gene data show CDR1 as SNHLY and CDR2 as FYNNEI. V gave up 5 bases and J gave up 6 bases, with 7 bases separating them. The CDR3 DNA reads TGTGCCAGCAGTAGACAGGATGGCTACACCTTC. Its translation: CASSRQDGYTF. Variable domain in full (rest from reference TRBV2 and TRBJ1-2): EPEVTQTPSHQVTQMGQEVILRCVPISNHLYFYWYRQILGQKVEFLVSFYNNEISEKSEIFDDQFSVERPDGSNFTLKIRSTKLEDSAMYFCASSRQDGYTFGSGTRLTVV.

This chain uses TRBV2 with TRBJ2-7, with TRBD1 matching 9 bases. The CDR3 runs 14 residues. Germline CDR1 SNHLY, CDR2 FYNNEI. After removal of 8 bases from V and 1 base from J, the junction contained 6 bases not matched to a gene. The DNA of the CDR3 is TGTGCCAGCCTTGGGACAGGGAGGTCCTACGAGCAGTACTTC. Its protein is CASLGTGRSYEQYF.

The CDR3 spells CASSDRVQYEQYF. The CDR3 nucleotides are TGTGCCAGTAGCGACAGGGTACAGTACGAGCAGTACTTC. J is TRBJ2-7 and V is TRBV19; 7 bases agree with TRBD1. There are 13 residues in the CDR3. The V and J ends lost 6 bases and 4 bases, in that order; junction bases with no gene match: 6. Germline V lookup: CDR1 LNHDA, CDR2 SQIVND (reference sequence).